Presented here are 20 T cell receptor beta chains from one specimen sequenced in a study of shared clonotypes between healthy human individuals. The protocol was immunoSEQ multiplex PCR, while the TCRdb copy is restricted to in-frame clones and leaves out a portion. The data show about 510,000 clones, nearly 80% seen once. The sequenced sample consisted of PBMCs. These receptors were taken from a woman between 40 and 50 years old in good health. Some clones in this sample may be carry-over from other donors' samples.

The gene calls are TRBV20-1 and TRBJ2-1; D is ambiguous. Trimming took off 3 bases at V and 7 bases at J, with 7 bases between the two ends. The CDR3 sequence is 11 residues long. Germline V gives CDR1 DFQATT, CDR2 SNEGSKA (reference sequence). The chain's CDR3 is CSASSWNEQFF. The CDR3 region has the DNA TGCAGTGCTAGTTCGTGGAATGAGCAGTTCTTC.

V usage is TRBV4-1 and J usage is TRBJ1-2; a possible D gene is TRBD1 (5 bases). Germline V gene data show CDR1 as MGHRA and CDR2 as YSYEKL. The CDR3 loop spans 16 amino acids. V was pared by 0 bases and J by 7 bases, with 18 bases between. The CDR3 is CASSQDPNVGVRGYTF. The CDR3 nucleotides are TGCGCCAGCAGCCAAGATCCCAATGTGGGGGTTCGTGGCTACACCTTC.

The V gene is TRBV5-1, the J gene TRBJ2-1; no clear D. CDR1 is SGHRS, CDR2 YFSETQ, per germline. The CDR3 sequence is 15 residues long. V was trimmed by 0 bases and J by 2 bases, leaving 9 bases between them. In DNA, the CDR3 is TGCGCCAGCAGCTTGGGATTGAGCGCCTACAATGAGCAGTTCTTC. Translation gives CASSLGLSAYNEQFF.

The chain links TRBV30 to TRBJ1-2; D ambiguous. V shed 0 bases and J shed 6 bases, with 11 bases lying between them. Germline V gene sequence: CDR1 GTSNPN, CDR2 SVGIG (reference sequence). CDR3 length: 13 residues. The CDR3 DNA sequence: TGTGCCTGGAGTGTACCGGGGAAGGATGGCTACACCTTC. As protein: CAWSVPGKDGYTF.

V usage is TRBV27 and J usage is TRBJ2-1, with D maybe TRBD2 (5 bases). Germline values: CDR1 MNHEY, CDR2 SMNVEV (reference sequence). With 7 bases removed from V and 6 bases from J, the gap between germline ends came to 13 bases. The CDR3 sequence is 13 residues long. The CDR3 nucleotides read TGTGCCAGCAAGCGGTCAGGCGGCAATGAGCAGTTCTTC. It specifies CASKRSGGNEQFF.

The chain has TRBV30 and TRBJ1-5, with 7 positions matching TRBD1. Germline-derived CDR1 and CDR2 are GTSNPN and SVGIG (reference sequence). The V segment lost 2 bases and the J segment 0 bases; nucleotides outside the gene matches: 10. The CDR3 is 17 residues long. CDR3 loop: CAWSPWDSPSSNQPQHF. Written as DNA, the CDR3 is TGTGCCTGGAGTCCGTGGGACAGTCCTTCTAGCAATCAGCCCCAGCATTTT.

This clone was seen a handful of times. The chain employs TRBV5-1 and TRBJ1-1; possibly TRBD1 for D (6 bases). Germline V gives CDR1 SGHRS, CDR2 YFSETQ. The CDR3 loop spans 14 amino acids. V shed 2 bases and J shed 6 bases, with 14 bases lying between them. CDR3 region: CASSLPGANAEAFF. CDR3 bases: TGCGCCAGCAGCTTACCGGGGGCTAATGCTGAAGCTTTCTTT.

V usage is TRBV5-1 and J usage is TRBJ2-7; 8 nucleotides agree with TRBD1. The trim removed 4 bases at V and 6 bases at J, leaving 15 bases unmatched. Germline V lookup: CDR1 SGHRS, CDR2 YFSETQ. This CDR3 has 16 amino acids. CDR3 residues: CASSPEPDRVNLEQYF. The CDR3 DNA sequence: TGCGCCAGCAGCCCCGAACCGGACAGGGTAAATCTCGAGCAGTACTTC.

This clone was counted only a few times. The V gene is TRBV7-3, the J gene TRBJ2-7; D is ambiguous. V dropped 1 base and J dropped 2 bases, with 12 bases sitting between them. The CDR3 contains 15 residues. Per the germline V gene, CDR1 is SGHTA and CDR2 is FQGTGA. CDR3 residues: CASSLIGSSPYEQYF. The CDR3 DNA is TGTGCCAGCAGCTTAATAGGGTCCTCTCCCTACGAGCAGTACTTC.

V usage is TRBV7-8 and J usage is TRBJ2-1; 7 bases are shared with TRBD1. The CDR3 loop spans 15 amino acids. Looked up from germline, CDR1 is SGHVS and CDR2 is FQNEAQ. With 5 bases clipped from V and 6 bases from J, the junction kept 10 bases outside the gene matches. The CDR3 bases are TGTGCCAGCAGCCCGCTGACAGGGATCGGCAATGAGCAGTTCTTC. It translates to CASSPLTGIGNEQFF.

This clone was recorded a few times. The chain employs TRBV29-1 and TRBJ1-4; 9 bases agree with TRBD1. V shed 6 bases, J shed 7 bases, and the junction held 6 bases outside the gene matches. Germline V gene lookup returns CDR1 SQVTM and CDR2 ANQGSEA. The CDR3 consists of 13 residues. CDR3 DNA sequence: TGCAGCGTAGCGGGACAGGGAAGTGAAAAACTGTTTTTT. Translation gives CSVAGQGSEKLFF.

V usage is TRBV5-1 and J usage is TRBJ2-7, with 8 bases lining up with TRBD2. V gave up 4 bases and J gave up 4 bases; unmatched junction bases: 13. The CDR3 loop spans 16 amino acids. Germline CDR1 SGHRS, CDR2 YFSETQ. The CDR3 nucleotides are TGCGCCAGCAGCCCAGAGCCTTCAAGCGGGAGTTACGAGCAGTACTTC. Amino acids: CASSPEPSSGSYEQYF.

J is TRBJ2-7 and V is TRBV5-4; the match to TRBD1 covers 7 bases. The germline gives CDR1 SGHNT, CDR2 YYREEE (reference sequence). The CDR3 is 16 amino acids. J gave up 3 bases and V 0 bases, and 9 bases lay outside the gene matches. The CDR3 nucleotides are TGTGCCAGCAGCTTGGCTCCGGGACAGATAAACTACGAGCAGTACTTC. It encodes CASSLAPGQINYEQYF.

The chain links TRBV9 to TRBJ1-4, with a weak D call TRBD1 (5 bases). The CDR3 has 13 amino acids. Trimming cost V 0 bases and J 7 bases, with 7 bases left between them. Germline V CDR1 and CDR2: SGDLS, YYNGEE. The DNA of the CDR3 is TGTGCCAGCAGCGTAGCTGGGGGTGAAAAACTGTTTTTT. Translating gives CASSVAGGEKLFF.

The chain couples TRBV2 to TRBJ2-3; D gene ambiguous. V lost 4 bases and J lost 4, with 12 bases in between. CDR1 is SNHLY, CDR2 FYNNEI, per germline. This CDR3 spans 14 amino acids. The CDR3 loop reads CASSVYRVADTQYF. The CDR3 bases are TGTGCCAGCAGTGTGTACCGGGTGGCAGATACGCAGTATTTT.

The gene calls are TRBV7-3 and TRBJ2-5; the D call may be TRBD1 or TRBD2 (5 bases each). Germline CDR1 and CDR2: SGHTA and FQGTGA. Trimming pared 5 bases from V and 4 bases from J, leaving 11 bases between. CDR3 size: 13 residues. For the CDR3, the DNA is TGTGCCAGCAGCGAAGGGACCGGAGAGACCCAGTACTTC. Residues: CASSEGTGETQYF.

About this clone itself: The identical CDR3 is also encoded by other nucleotide sequences in the sample. The chain couples TRBV5-1 to TRBJ2-3; tentatively, D is TRBD1 (5 bases). The CDR3 sequence is 14 residues long. Germline CDR1 and CDR2: SGHRS and YFSETQ. V was shortened by 0 bases and J by 2 bases, with 7 bases between the two germline ends. CDR3 amino acids: CASSLARDTDTQYF. The CDR3 DNA follows: TGCGCCAGCAGCTTGGCCAGGGACACAGATACGCAGTATTTT.

The chain employs TRBV18 and TRBJ2-1; tentatively, D is TRBD2 (5 bases). Per the germline V gene, CDR1 is KGHSH and CDR2 is LQKENI. This CDR3 region has 15 residues. Trimming took off 3 bases at V and 7 bases at J, with 16 bases between the two ends. CDR3 coding DNA: TGTGCCAGCTCACCCGAAACGGACGGACTGAATGAGCAGTTCTTC. Its protein is CASSPETDGLNEQFF.

The chain has TRBV28 and TRBJ1-2; TRBD1 agrees at 11 bases. The V gene's germline CDR1 is MDHEN and CDR2 SYDVKM. The CDR3 runs to 14 residues. With 2 bases clipped from V and 6 bases from J, the junction kept 2 bases outside the gene matches. CDR3 region: CASSLLGQGDGYTF. The CDR3 DNA follows: TGTGCCAGCAGTTTACTGGGACAGGGGGATGGCTACACCTTC.

V usage is TRBV7-8 and J usage is TRBJ2-3, with 8 positions matching TRBD2. The CDR3 extends over 14 amino acids. The germline CDR1 and CDR2 sequences are SGHVS and FQNEAQ. V was clipped by 3 bases and J by 5 bases; unmatched bases: 4. The CDR3 sequence: CASSFPGLGDTQYF. The CDR3 DNA follows: TGTGCCAGCAGCTTTCCGGGACTAGGAGATACGCAGTATTTT.